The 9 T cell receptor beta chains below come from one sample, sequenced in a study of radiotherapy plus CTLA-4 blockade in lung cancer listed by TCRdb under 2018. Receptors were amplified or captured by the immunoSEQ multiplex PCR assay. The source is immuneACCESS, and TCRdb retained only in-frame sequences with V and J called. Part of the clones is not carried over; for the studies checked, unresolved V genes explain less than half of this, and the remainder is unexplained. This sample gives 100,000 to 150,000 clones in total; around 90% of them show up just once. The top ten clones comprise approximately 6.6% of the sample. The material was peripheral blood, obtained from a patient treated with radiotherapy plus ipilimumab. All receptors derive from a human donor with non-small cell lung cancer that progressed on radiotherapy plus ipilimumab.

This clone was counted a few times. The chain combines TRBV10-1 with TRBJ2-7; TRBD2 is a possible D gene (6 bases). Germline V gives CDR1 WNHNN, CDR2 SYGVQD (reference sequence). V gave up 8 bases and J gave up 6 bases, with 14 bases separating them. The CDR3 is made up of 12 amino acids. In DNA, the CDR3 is TGCGCCAGCGCGCGGGGTTCCAGCGAGCAGTACTTC. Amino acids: CASARGSSEQYF.

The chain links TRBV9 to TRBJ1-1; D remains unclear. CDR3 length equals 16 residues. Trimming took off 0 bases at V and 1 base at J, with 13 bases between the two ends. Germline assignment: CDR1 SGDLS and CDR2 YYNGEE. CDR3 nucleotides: TGTGCCAGCAGCGTAGGCCTTAGGGCCCCGAACACTGAAGCTTTCTTT. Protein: CASSVGLRAPNTEAFF.

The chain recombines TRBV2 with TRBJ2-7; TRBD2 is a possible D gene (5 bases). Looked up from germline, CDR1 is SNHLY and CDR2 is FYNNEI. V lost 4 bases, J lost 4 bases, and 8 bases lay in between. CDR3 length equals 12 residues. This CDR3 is CASSAQRYEQYF. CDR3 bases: TGTGCCAGCAGTGCCCAGCGGTACGAGCAGTACTTC.

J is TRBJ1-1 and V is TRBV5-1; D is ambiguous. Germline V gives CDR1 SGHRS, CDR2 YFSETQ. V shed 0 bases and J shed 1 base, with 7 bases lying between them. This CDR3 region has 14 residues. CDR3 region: CASSLAPGNTEAFF. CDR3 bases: TGCGCCAGCAGCTTGGCCCCCGGGAACACTGAAGCTTTCTTT.

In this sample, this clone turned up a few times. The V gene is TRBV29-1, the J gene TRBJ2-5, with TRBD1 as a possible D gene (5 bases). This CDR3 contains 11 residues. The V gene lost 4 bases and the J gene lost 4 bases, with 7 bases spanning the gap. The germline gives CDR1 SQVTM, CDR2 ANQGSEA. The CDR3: CSVGQGETQYF. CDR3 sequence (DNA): TGCAGCGTTGGTCAGGGAGAGACCCAGTACTTC.

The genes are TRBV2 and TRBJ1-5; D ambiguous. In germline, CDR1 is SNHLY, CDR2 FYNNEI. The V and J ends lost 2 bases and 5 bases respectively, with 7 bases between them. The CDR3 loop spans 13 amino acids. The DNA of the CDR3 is TGTGCCAGCAGTGAAACGAGAGATCAGCCCCAGCATTTT. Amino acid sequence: CASSETRDQPQHF.

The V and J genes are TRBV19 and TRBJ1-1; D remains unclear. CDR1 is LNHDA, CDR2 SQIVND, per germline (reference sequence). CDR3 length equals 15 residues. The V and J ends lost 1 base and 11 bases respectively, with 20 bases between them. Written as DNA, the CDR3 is TGTGCCAGTAGTATAGGTTCCACGGATTGGGCTGGGGCTTTCTTT. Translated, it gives CASSIGSTDWAGAFF.

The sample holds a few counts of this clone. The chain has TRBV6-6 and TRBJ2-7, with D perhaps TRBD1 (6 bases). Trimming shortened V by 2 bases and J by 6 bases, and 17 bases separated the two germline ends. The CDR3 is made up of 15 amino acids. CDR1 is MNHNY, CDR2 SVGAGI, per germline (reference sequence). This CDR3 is CASSYQVQTGFEQYF. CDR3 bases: TGTGCCAGCAGTTACCAGGTACAGACAGGATTCGAGCAGTACTTC.

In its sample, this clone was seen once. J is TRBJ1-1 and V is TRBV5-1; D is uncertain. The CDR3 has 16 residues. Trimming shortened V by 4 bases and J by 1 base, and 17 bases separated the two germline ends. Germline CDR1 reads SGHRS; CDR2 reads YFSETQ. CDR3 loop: CASSPPKGAGNTEAFF. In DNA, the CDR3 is TGCGCCAGCAGCCCCCCTAAAGGAGCGGGGAACACTGAAGCTTTCTTT. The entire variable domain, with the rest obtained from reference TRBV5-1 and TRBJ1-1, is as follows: KAGVTQTPRYLIKTRGQQVTLSCSPISGHRSVSWYQQTPGQGLQFLFEYFSETQRNKGNFPGRFSGRQFSNSRSEMNVSTLELGDSALYLCASSPPKGAGNTEAFFGQGTRLTVV.